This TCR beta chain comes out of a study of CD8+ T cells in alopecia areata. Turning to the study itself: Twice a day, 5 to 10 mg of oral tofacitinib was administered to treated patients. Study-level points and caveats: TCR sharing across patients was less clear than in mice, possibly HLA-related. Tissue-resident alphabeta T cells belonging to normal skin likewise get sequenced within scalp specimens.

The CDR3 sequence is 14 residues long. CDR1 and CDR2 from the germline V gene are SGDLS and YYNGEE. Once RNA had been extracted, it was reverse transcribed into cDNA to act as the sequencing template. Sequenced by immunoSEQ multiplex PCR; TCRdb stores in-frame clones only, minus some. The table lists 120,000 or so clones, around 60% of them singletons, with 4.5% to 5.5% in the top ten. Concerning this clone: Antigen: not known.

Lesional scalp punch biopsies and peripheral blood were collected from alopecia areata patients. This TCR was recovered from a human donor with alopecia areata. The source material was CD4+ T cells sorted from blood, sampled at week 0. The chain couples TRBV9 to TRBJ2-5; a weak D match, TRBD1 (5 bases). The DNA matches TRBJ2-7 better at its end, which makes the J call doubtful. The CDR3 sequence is CASSVLPGHYEQYF. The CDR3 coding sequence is TGTGCCAGCAGCGTACTCCCAGGGCACTACGAGCAGTACTTC.